This note documents a single T cell receptor (beta chain) sequence. Its antigen remains unidentified. The source of the sample is a study of T cell responses to AZD1222 COVID-19 vaccine. Study-wide points: CD4 TCRs associated with vaccination spanned spike, dominating at 160-218 and 743-854. Only a handful of people who got AZD1222 tested seropositive at baseline.

The analysis combined second doses at about 4 or about 12 weeks. The J segment lost 1 base and the V segment lost 6 bases, leaving 8 bases of the junction unmatched. CDR3 size: 15 residues. CDR1 and CDR2 (germline): MDHEN, SYDVKM. The assay was immunoSEQ multiplex PCR, and TCRdb's table has in-frame clones only and misses some. The sample has 100,000 to 150,000 clones; 80% to 95% are singletons. The sequencing used peripheral blood, collected 28 days after the second AZD1222 dose. This TCR derives from an adult who received the AZD1222 COVID-19 vaccine. The chain carries TRBV28 and TRBJ1-2; 7 bases fit TRBD1. The CDR3, as DNA: TGTGCCAGCAGGCTAACAGGGGTTCTTAACTATGGCTACACCTTC. It is translated as CASRLTGVLNYGYTF.